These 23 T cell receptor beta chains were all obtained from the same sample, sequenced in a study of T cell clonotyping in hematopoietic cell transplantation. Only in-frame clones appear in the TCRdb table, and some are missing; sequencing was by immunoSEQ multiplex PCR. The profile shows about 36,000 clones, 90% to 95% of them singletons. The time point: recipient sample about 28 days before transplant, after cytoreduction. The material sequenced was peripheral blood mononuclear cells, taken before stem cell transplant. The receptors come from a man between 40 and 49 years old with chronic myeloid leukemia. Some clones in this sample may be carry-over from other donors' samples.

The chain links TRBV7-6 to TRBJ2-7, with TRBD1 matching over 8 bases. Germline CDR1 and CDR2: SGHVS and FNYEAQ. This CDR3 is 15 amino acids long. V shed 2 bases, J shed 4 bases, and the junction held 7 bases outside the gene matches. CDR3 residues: CASSLWEQGVYEQYF. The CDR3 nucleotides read TGTGCCAGCAGCTTATGGGAACAGGGGGTTTACGAGCAGTACTTC. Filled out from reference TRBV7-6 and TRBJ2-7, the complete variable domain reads GAGVSQSPRYKVTKRGQDVALRCDPISGHVSLYWYRQALGQGPEFLTYFNYEAQQDKSGLPNDRFSAERPEGSISTLTIQRTEQRDSAMYRCASSLWEQGVYEQYFGPGTRLTVT.

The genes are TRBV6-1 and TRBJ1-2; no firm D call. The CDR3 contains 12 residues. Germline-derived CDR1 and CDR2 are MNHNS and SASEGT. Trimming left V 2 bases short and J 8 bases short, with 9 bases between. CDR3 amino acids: CASSERTAGYTF. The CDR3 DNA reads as TGTGCCAGCAGTGAAAGAACAGCCGGCTACACCTTC.

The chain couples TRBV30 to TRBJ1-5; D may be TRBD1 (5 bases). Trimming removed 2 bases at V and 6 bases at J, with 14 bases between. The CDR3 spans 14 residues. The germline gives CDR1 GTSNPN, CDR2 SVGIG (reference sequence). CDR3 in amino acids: CAWSLAGRIQPQHF. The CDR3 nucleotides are TGTGCCTGGAGTCTGGCAGGGAGGATTCAGCCCCAGCATTTT.

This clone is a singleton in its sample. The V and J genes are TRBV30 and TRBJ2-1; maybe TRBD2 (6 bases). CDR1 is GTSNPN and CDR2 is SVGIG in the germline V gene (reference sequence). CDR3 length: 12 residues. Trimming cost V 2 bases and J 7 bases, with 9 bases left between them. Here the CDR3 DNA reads TGTGCCTGGAGTAAAGGGAGGAATGAGCAGTTCTTC. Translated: CAWSKGRNEQFF.

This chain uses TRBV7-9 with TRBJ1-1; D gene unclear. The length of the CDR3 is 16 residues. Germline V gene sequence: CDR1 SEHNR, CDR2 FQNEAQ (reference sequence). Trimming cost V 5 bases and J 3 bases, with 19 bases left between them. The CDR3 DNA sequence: TGTGCCAGCAGCCGTCCCAGGTTTGGCGCGGACACTGAAGCTTTCTTT. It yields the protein CASSRPRFGADTEAFF.

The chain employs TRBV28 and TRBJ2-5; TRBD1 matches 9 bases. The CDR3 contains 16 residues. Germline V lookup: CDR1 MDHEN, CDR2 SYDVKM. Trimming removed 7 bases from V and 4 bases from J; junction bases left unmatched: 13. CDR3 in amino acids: CASTFQPGQGGETQYF. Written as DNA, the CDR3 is TGTGCCAGCACCTTCCAGCCGGGACAGGGAGGAGAGACCCAGTACTTC.

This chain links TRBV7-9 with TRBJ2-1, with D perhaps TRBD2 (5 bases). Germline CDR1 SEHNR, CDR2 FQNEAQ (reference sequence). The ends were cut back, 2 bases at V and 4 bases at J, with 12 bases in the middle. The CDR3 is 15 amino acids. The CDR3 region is CASSLLRTYYNEQFF. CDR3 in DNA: TGTGCCAGCAGCTTATTGCGGACTTATTACAATGAGCAGTTCTTC.

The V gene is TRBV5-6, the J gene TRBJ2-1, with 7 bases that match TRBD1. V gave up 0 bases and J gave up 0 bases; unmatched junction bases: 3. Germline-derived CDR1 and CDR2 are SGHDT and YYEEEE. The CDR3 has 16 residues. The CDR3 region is CASSLDRDSSYNEQFF. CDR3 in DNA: TGTGCCAGCAGCTTGGACCGGGACAGCTCCTACAATGAGCAGTTCTTC.

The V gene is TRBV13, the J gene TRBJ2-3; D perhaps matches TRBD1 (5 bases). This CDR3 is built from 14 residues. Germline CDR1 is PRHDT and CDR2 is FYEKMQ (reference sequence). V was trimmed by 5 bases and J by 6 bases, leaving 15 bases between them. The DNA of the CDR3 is TGTGCCAGCAGCGACAGCCACGGAAGGGATACGCAGTATTTT. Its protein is CASSDSHGRDTQYF.

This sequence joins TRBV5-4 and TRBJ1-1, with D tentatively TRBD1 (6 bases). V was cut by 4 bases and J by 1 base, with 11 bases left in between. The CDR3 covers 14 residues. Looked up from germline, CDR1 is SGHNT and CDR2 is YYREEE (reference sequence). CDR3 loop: CASSPMTGNTEAFF. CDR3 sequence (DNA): TGTGCCAGCAGCCCGATGACAGGGAACACTGAAGCTTTCTTT.

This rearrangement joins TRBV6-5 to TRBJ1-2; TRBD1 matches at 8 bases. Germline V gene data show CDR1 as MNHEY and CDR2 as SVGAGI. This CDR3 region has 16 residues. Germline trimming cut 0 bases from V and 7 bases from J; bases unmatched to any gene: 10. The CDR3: CASSYSGYRGSGGYTF. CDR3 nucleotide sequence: TGTGCCAGCAGTTACTCGGGTTACAGGGGGAGTGGTGGCTACACCTTC.

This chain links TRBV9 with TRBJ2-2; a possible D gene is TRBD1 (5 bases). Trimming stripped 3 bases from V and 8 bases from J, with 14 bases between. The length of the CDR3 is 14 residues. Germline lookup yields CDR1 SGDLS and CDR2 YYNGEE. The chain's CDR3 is CASSARQLSGELFF. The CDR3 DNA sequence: TGTGCCAGCAGCGCCCGACAGCTCTCGGGGGAGCTGTTTTTT. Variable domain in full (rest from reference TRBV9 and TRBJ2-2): DSGVTQTPKHLITATGQRVTLRCSPRSGDLSVYWYQQSLDQGLQFLIQYYNGEERAKGNILERFSAQQFPDLHSELNLSSLELGDSALYFCASSARQLSGELFFGEGSRLTVL.

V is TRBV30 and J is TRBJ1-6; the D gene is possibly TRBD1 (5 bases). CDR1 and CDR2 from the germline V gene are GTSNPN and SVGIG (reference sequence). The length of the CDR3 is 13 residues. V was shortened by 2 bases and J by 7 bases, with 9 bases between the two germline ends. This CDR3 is CAWSRGENSPLHF. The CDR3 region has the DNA TGTGCCTGGAGTCGGGGGGAAAATTCACCCCTCCACTTT.

The CDR3 DNA reads as TGTGCCACCAGCACGGGACAGGGGTACGAGCAGTACTTC. It specifies CATSTGQGYEQYF. The V gene is TRBV15, the J gene TRBJ2-7, with 10 bases aligning to TRBD1. The CDR3 is 13 residues long. J lost 4 bases, V lost 4 bases, and 1 base had no gene match. Germline V gene data show CDR1 as LNHNV and CDR2 as YYDKDF (reference sequence).

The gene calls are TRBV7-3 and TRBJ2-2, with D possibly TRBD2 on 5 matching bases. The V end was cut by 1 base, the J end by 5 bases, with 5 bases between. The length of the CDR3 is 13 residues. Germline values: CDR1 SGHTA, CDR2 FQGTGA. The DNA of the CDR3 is TGTGCCAGCAGCTTAAGGGAGACCGGGGAGCTGTTTTTT. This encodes CASSLRETGELFF.

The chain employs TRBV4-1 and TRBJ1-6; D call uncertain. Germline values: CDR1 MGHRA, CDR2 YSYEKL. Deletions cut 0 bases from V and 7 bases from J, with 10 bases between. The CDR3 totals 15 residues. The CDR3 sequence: CASSQEPVLNSPLHF. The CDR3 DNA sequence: TGCGCCAGCAGCCAAGAACCGGTCCTGAATTCACCCCTCCACTTT.

Written as DNA, the CDR3 is TGCGCCAGCAGCCTAGCAGGGGGCGAGACCGGGGAGCTGTTTTTT. This translates into CASSLAGGETGELFF. The chain links TRBV5-1 to TRBJ2-2; 8 bases map to TRBD1. CDR3 size: 15 residues. V lost 4 bases to trimming and J lost 5 bases; unmatched junction nucleotides: 7. Germline values: CDR1 SGHRS, CDR2 YFSETQ. The full variable domain, completed using reference TRBV5-1 and TRBJ2-2, is KAGVTQTPRYLIKTRGQQVTLSCSPISGHRSVSWYQQTPGQGLQFLFEYFSETQRNKGNFPGRFSGRQFSNSRSEMNVSTLELGDSALYLCASSLAGGETGELFFGEGSRLTVL.

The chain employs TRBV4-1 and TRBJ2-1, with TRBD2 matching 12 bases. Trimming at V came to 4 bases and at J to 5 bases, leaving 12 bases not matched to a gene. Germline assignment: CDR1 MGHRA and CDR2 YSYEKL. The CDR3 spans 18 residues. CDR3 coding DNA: TGCGCCAGCAGCCGCCAAAGCCTGGGACTAGCGGGCCACAATGAGCAGTTCTTC. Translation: CASSRQSLGLAGHNEQFF.

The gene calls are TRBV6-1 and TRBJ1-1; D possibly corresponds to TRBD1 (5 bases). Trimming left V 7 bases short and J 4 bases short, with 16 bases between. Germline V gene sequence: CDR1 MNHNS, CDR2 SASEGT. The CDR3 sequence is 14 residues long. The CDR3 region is CASTRLGGGTEAFF. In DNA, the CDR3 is TGTGCCAGCACCCGCCTTGGGGGGGGCACTGAAGCTTTCTTT.

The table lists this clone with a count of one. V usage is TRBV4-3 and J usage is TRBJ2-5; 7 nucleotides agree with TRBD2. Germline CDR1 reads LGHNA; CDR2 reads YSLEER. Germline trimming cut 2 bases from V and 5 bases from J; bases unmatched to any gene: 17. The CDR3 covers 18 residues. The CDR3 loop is CASSQYKGPGLLQETQYF. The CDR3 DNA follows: TGCGCCAGCAGCCAATATAAGGGACCGGGACTACTCCAGGAGACCCAGTACTTC.

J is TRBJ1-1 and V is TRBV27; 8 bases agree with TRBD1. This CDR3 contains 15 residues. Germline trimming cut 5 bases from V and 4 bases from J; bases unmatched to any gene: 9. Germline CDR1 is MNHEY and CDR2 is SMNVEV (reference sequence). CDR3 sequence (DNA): TGTGCCAGCAGTCCTGGACAGGGACGGGGCACTGAAGCTTTCTTT. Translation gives CASSPGQGRGTEAFF.

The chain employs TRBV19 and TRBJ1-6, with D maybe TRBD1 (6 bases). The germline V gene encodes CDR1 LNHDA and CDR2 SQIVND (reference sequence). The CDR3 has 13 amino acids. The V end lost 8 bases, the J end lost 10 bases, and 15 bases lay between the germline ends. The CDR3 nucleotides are TGTGCCAGTCGTACAGGGTCTGACTCACCCCTCCACTTT. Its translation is CASRTGSDSPLHF.

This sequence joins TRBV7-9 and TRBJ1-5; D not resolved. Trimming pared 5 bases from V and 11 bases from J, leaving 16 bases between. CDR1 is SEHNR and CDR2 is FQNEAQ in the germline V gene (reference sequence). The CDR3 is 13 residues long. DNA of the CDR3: TGTGCCAGCAGCCCGGGAACCGGATGGGCCCAGCATTTT. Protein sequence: CASSPGTGWAQHF.